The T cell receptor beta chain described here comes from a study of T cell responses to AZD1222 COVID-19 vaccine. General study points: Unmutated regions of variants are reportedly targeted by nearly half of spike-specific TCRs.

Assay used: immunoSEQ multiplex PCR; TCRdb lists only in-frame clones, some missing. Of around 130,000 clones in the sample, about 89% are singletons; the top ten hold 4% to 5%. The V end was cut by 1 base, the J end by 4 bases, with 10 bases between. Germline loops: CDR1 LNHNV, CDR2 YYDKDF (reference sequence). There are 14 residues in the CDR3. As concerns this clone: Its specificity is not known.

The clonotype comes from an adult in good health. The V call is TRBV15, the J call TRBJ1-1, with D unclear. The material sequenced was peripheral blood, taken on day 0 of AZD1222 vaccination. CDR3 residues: CATSRVGYSTEAFF. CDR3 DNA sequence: TGTGCCACCAGCAGAGTGGGTTATAGCACTGAAGCTTTCTTT.